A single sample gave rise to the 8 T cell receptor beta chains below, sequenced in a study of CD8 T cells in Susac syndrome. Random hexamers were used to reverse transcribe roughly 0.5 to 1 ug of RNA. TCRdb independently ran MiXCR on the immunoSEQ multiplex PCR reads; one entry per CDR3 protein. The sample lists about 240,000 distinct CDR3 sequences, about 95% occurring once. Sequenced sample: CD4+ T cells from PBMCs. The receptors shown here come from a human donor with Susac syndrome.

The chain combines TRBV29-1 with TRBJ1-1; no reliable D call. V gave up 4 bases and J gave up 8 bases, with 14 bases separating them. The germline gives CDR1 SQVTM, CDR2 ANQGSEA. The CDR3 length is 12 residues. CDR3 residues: CSVVMGSAEAFF. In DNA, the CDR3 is TGCAGCGTTGTAATGGGGTCGGCCGAAGCTTTCTTT.

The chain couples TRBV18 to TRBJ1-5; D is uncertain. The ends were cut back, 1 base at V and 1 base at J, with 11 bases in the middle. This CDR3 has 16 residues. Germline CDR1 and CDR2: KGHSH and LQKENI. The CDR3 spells CASSPRASGSNQPQHF. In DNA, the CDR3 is TGTGCCAGCTCACCACGGGCGAGCGGCAGCAATCAGCCCCAGCATTTT.

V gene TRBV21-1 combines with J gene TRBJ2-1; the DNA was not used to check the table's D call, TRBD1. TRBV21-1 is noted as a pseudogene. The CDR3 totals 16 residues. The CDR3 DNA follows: TGTGCCAGCAGCAAAGCACTTTACAGGCGTTACAATGAGCAGTTCTTC. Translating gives CASSKALYRRYNEQFF.

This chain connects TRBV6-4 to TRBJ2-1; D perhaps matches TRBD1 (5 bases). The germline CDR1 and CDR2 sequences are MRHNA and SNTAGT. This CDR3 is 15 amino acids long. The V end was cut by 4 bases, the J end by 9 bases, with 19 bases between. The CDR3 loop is CASSATIAGRSEQFF. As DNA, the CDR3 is TGTGCCAGCAGTGCGACAATCGCAGGGCGTAGTGAGCAGTTCTTC.

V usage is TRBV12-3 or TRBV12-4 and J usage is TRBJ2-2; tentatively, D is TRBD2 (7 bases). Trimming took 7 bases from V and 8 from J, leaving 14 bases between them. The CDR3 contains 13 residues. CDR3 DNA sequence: TGTGCCAGCAATAACAGGGAGGGAGGGGAGCTGTTTTTT. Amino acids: CASNNREGGELFF.

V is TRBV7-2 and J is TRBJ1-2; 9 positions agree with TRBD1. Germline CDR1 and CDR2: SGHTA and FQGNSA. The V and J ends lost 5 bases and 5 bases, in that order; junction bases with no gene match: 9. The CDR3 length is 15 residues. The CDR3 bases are TGTGCCAGCAGCCCGGCTACGGGACAGGGATATGGCTACACCTTC. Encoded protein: CASSPATGQGYGYTF.

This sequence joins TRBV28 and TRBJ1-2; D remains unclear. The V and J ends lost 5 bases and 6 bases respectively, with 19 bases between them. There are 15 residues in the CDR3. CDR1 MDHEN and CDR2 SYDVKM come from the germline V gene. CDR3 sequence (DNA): TGTGCCAGCAGTCCTGGAAGCGAAGGATCTCATGGCTACACCTTC. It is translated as CASSPGSEGSHGYTF.

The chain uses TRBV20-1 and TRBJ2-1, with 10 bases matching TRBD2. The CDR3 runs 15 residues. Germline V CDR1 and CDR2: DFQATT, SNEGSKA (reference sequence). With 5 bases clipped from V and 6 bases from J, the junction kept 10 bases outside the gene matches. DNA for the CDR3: TGCAGTGCTCCAGCGGGAGGGCCGGCCATCAATGAGCAGTTCTTC. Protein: CSAPAGGPAINEQFF.